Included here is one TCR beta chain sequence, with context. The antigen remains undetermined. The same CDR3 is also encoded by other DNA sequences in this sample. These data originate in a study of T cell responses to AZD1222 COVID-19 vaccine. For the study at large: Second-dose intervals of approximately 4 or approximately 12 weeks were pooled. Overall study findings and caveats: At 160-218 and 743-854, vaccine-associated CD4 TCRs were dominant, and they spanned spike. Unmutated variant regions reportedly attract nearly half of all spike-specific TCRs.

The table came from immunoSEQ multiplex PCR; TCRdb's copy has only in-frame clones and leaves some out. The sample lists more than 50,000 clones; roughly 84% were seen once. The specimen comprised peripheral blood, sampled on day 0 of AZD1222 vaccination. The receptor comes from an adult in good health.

Here the CDR3 DNA reads TGTGCCAGCAGCTTGCAGGGGGCGGGTGAAAAACTGTTTTTT. This codes for CASSLQGAGEKLFF. The chain recombines TRBV5-4 with TRBJ1-4, with TRBD1 matching over 8 bases. V was clipped by 1 base and J by 7 bases; unmatched bases: 3. There are 14 residues in the CDR3. CDR1 and CDR2 (germline): SGHNT, YYREEE (reference sequence).